This T cell receptor beta chain was identified during a study of T cells in Graves' hyperthyroidism and ophthalmopathy. This clonotype was seen a handful of times. Researchers amplified the TCR beta CDR3 regions from RNA transcripts. The HTBI primer set drove a first-round RT-PCR of the TCR CDR3. A single record per CDR3 protein comes from TCRdb applying MiXCR to the multiplex PCR reads. The table includes about 690,000 distinct CDR3 sequences, 15% to 20% detected once. This receptor was obtained from a man aged 50 to 60 with Graves' hyperthyroidism. The specimen sequenced was blood.

For the CDR3, the DNA is TGTGCCAGCAGCCTCGGATTGGGACAGGGCGTAACGTTTGATAACTACAATGAGCAGTTCTTC. Its translation: CASSLGLGQGVTFDNYNEQFF. V gene TRBV28 combines with J gene TRBJ2-1; 9 positions agree with TRBD1. The CDR3 is 21 residues long. Germline CDR1 and CDR2: MDHEN and SYDVKM. The J segment lost 3 bases and the V segment lost 6 bases, leaving 24 bases of the junction unmatched.